The 14 T cell receptor beta chains reported below all come from one sample, sequenced in a study of cytotoxic CD8 clonotypes in ibrutinib-treated CLL. Libraries were prepared by immunoSEQ multiplex PCR; TCRdb keeps only in-frame clonotypes and omits some of them. The sample includes under 150,000 clones, less than 95% seen only once; the top ten take 10% to 14%. Sequencing used PBMCs, obtained after 12 months of ibrutinib treatment. These receptors were obtained from a human donor with chronic lymphocytic leukemia.

The chain links TRBV10-3 to TRBJ2-2; 8 bases line up with TRBD2. The length of the CDR3 is 17 residues. Germline trimming cut 2 bases from V and 0 bases from J; bases unmatched to any gene: 5. Germline loops: CDR1 ENHRY, CDR2 SYGVKD. CDR3 coding DNA: TGTGCCATCAGTGAGGCTAGCGGGTTCGCGAACACCGGGGAGCTGTTTTTT. Translating it yields CAISEASGFANTGELFF.

CDR3 sequence (DNA): TGTGCCAGCAGTGAGCAAGCGGGTGCCTACAATGAGCAGTTCTTC. It is translated as CASSEQAGAYNEQFF. The V and J genes are TRBV6-1 and TRBJ2-1; D might be TRBD2 (6 bases). The germline V and J ends were trimmed by 3 bases and 2 bases, with 11 bases remaining between them. The germline gives CDR1 MNHNS, CDR2 SASEGT. There are 15 residues in the CDR3.

J is TRBJ1-2 and V is TRBV28; maybe TRBD1 (6 bases). The germline gives CDR1 MDHEN, CDR2 SYDVKM. The ends were cut back, 5 bases at V and 4 bases at J, with 14 bases in the middle. The CDR3 contains 14 residues. The CDR3 coding sequence is TGTGCCAGCAGTCGGACAGTCAATGCCTATGGCTACACCTTC. Translation: CASSRTVNAYGYTF.

CDR3 nucleotides: TGTGCCAGTAGTATAGGAACCGCGGGGAGCACTGAAGCTTTCTTT. Amino acids: CASSIGTAGSTEAFF. The chain recombines TRBV19 with TRBJ1-1; D call uncertain. Trimming removed 1 base from V and 4 bases from J, with 13 bases in between. Germline-derived CDR1 and CDR2 are LNHDA and SQIVND (reference sequence). This CDR3 has 15 residues.

The rearrangement joins TRBV18 to TRBJ2-5, with D uncertain. This CDR3 spans 14 amino acids. Per the germline V gene, CDR1 is KGHSH and CDR2 is LQKENI. V was pared by 3 bases and J by 2 bases, with 10 bases between. Written as DNA, the CDR3 is TGTGCCAGCTCACCGCCAAATATACAAGAGACCCAGTACTTC. As protein: CASSPPNIQETQYF.

The V call is TRBV27, the J call TRBJ1-1; D is unresolved. The CDR3 loop spans 14 amino acids. The ends were cut back, 1 base at V and 6 bases at J, with 12 bases in the middle. Per the germline V gene, CDR1 is MNHEY and CDR2 is SMNVEV (reference sequence). The CDR3 DNA reads as TGTGCCAGCAGTTTATTCCCTCAAGCATCTGAAGCTTTCTTT. Its translation is CASSLFPQASEAFF.

The chain is built from TRBV15 and TRBJ2-2; a weak D match, TRBD2 (6 bases). The germline V gene encodes CDR1 LNHNV and CDR2 YYDKDF (reference sequence). This CDR3 comprises 14 residues. V was cut by 5 bases and J by 0 bases, with 7 bases left in between. The CDR3 loop is CATSWDSNTGELFF. CDR3 DNA: TGTGCCACCAGCTGGGACTCGAACACCGGGGAGCTGTTTTTT.

The chain combines TRBV2 with TRBJ1-1; D uncertain. Trimming removed 8 bases from V and 9 bases from J, with 16 bases in between. This CDR3 comprises 12 residues. CDR1 and CDR2 (germline): SNHLY, FYNNEI. Here the CDR3 reads CASRWERGKAFF. In DNA, the CDR3 is TGTGCCAGCCGATGGGAGAGAGGTAAAGCTTTCTTT.

The V gene is TRBV7-2, the J gene TRBJ2-2; D is undetermined. The CDR3 spans 14 residues. Germline V CDR1 and CDR2: SGHTA, FQGNSA. Deletions cut 8 bases from V and 1 base from J, with 11 bases between. The DNA for the CDR3 is TGTGCCAGCTTATATCCGGGGAACACCGGGGAGCTGTTTTTT. Protein product: CASLYPGNTGELFF.

This chain links TRBV23-1 with TRBJ1-5, with D possibly TRBD1 on 6 matching bases. TRBV23-1 is filed as an ORF, its function uncertain. The CDR3 extends over 14 amino acids. V dropped 3 bases and J dropped 10 bases, with 16 bases sitting between them. CDR3: CASSHPRGLAPQHF. The DNA for the CDR3 is TGCGCCAGCAGTCACCCGCGGGGGCTGGCTCCCCAGCATTTT.

Here the CDR3 DNA reads TGTGCCAGCAGCCCTCATCCGGGACAGGGAGAGACCCAGTACTTC. This sequence encodes CASSPHPGQGETQYF. This sequence joins TRBV11-2 and TRBJ2-5; 9 bases agree with TRBD1. CDR3 size: 15 residues. Per the germline V gene, CDR1 is SGHAT and CDR2 is FQNNGV. The junction had 8 bases not matched to a gene; V was cut back by 5 bases and J by 4 bases.

This chain connects TRBV28 to TRBJ1-2; 8 bases match TRBD1. The CDR3 covers 15 residues. Germline trimming cut 7 bases from V and 4 bases from J; bases unmatched to any gene: 11. Germline CDR1 reads MDHEN; CDR2 reads SYDVKM. The CDR3 nucleotides read TGTGCCAGCACCTTAGGACCGGACAGGGCCTATGGCTACACCTTC. Its translation is CASTLGPDRAYGYTF.

The chain employs TRBV28 and TRBJ2-7; TRBD2 matches 11 bases. In germline, CDR1 is MDHEN, CDR2 SYDVKM. The CDR3 consists of 15 residues. V gave up 3 bases and J gave up 6 bases; unmatched junction bases: 7. CDR3 in amino acids: CASSFTTSGIPEQYF. CDR3 in DNA: TGTGCCAGCAGTTTTACGACTAGCGGGATTCCCGAGCAGTACTTC. The entire variable domain, with the rest obtained from reference TRBV28 and TRBJ2-7, is as follows: DVKVTQSSRYLVKRTGEKVFLECVQDMDHENMFWYRQDPGLGLRLIYFSYDVKMKEKGDIPEGYSVSREKKERFSLILESASTNQTSMYLCASSFTTSGIPEQYFGPGTRLTVT.

The chain links TRBV7-9 to TRBJ1-4; the match to TRBD1 covers 7 bases. With 6 bases clipped from V and 6 bases from J, the junction kept 4 bases outside the gene matches. CDR3 size: 13 residues. Germline assignment: CDR1 SEHNR and CDR2 FQNEAQ (reference sequence). The CDR3 loop is CASRGGVDEKLFF. CDR3 DNA: TGTGCCAGCAGAGGGGGCGTAGATGAAAAACTGTTTTTT.